These T cell receptor beta chains were read from a single sample in a study of T-cell reconstitution after alpha-beta-depleted transplantation in children. TCRdb re-analysed the PCR reads in MiXCR, keeping a single row per CDR3 protein. The table has some 440,000 distinct CDR3 sequences, around 15% seen once. Sequences were derived from PBMCs, mostly from graft donor cells, sampled 360 days after TCRalphabeta/CD19-depleted stem cell transplant. These receptors originate from a boy under three years old who had a stem cell transplant for Wiskott-Aldrich syndrome, so the T cells may come from the graft donor. Both conserved end residues are part of each CDR3. D genes are given only for firm matches. Clone sizes are given selectively: once, few, many, or a class where the clone is expanded.

j_gene,abundance,v_gene,d_gene,CDR3aa,CDR3nt
TRBJ1-3,NA,TRBV5-1,NA,CASSVETTGNTIYF,TGCGCCAGCAGCGTGGAGACAACTGGAAACACCATATATTTT
TRBJ2-5,NA,TRBV4-1,TRBD1,CASSHPRPYYRRDSGQETQYF,TGCGCCAGCAGCCACCCCCGGCCTTACTACCGCCGGGACAGCGGACAAGAGACCCAGTACTTC
TRBJ2-2,NA,TRBV5-1,TRBD2,CASSLAWTSFTGELFF,TGCGCCAGCAGCTTGGCCTGGACTAGCTTTACCGGGGAGCTGTTTTTT
TRBJ2-5,NA,TRBV5-1,NA,CASSLWGQPTETQYF,TGCGCCAGCAGCTTGTGGGGACAACCAACAGAGACCCAGTACTTC
TRBJ2-1,few,TRBV29-1,TRBD2,CSVEEEREGRYNEQFF,TGCAGCGTTGAAGAGGAGCGGGAAGGGCGTTACAATGAGCAGTTCTTC
TRBJ1-1,few,TRBV18,NA,CASSPPSRGNTEAFF,TGTGCCAGCTCACCACCGTCAAGGGGGAACACTGAAGCTTTCTTT
TRBJ2-5,few,TRBV12-3/TRBV12-4,NA,CASSLAGGWDQGETQYF,TGTGCCAGCAGTTTAGCAGGGGGGTGGGACCAGGGGGAGACCCAGTACTTC
TRBJ2-2,few,TRBV20-1,TRBD2,CSARASGRANTGELFF,TGCAGTGCTAGAGCAAGCGGGAGGGCCAACACCGGGGAGCTGTTTTTT
TRBJ2-3,NA,TRBV7-9,TRBD2,CASGIAGGTDTQYF,TGTGCCAGCGGCATAGCGGGGGGCACAGATACGCAGTATTTT
TRBJ2-3,NA,TRBV12-3/TRBV12-4,NA,CASSFGQYTDTQYF,TGTGCCAGCAGTTTTGGGCAGTACACAGATACGCAGTATTTT
TRBJ2-2,NA,TRBV5-1,NA,CASSLTHGGPNTGELFF,TGCGCCAGCAGCTTAACCCACGGGGGTCCGAACACCGGGGAGCTGTTTTTT
TRBJ1-2,NA,TRBV6-1,NA,CASKLPGPPVGYTF,TGTGCCAGCAAACTTCCCGGGCCCCCGGTAGGCTACACCTTC
TRBJ2-1,NA,TRBV27,TRBD2,CASKFGGGSYNEQFF,TGTGCCAGCAAATTCGGCGGGGGATCCTACAATGAGCAGTTCTTC
TRBJ1-3,few,TRBV10-3,NA,CAISPADTYSGNTIYF,TGTGCCATCAGCCCGGCGGACACCTACTCTGGAAACACCATATATTTT
TRBJ2-5,few,TRBV12-3/TRBV12-4,TRBD1,CASSPGTAIQETQYF,TGTGCCAGCAGCCCCGGGACAGCAATACAAGAGACCCAGTACTTC
TRBJ2-1,few,TRBV4-3,NA,CASSHEGGGEQFF,TGCGCCAGCAGCCACGAGGGGGGCGGGGAGCAGTTCTTC
TRBJ2-5,NA,TRBV10-3,NA,CAISKTLQETQYF,TGTGCCATCAGTAAGACATTACAAGAGACCCAGTACTTC
TRBJ1-2,NA,TRBV5-1,NA,CASSSVSNYGYTF,TGCGCCAGCAGCTCCGTCTCTAACTATGGCTACACCTTC
TRBJ1-1,few,TRBV5-1,NA,CASSLAVQGYTEAFF,TGCGCCAGCAGCTTGGCCGTCCAGGGTTACACTGAAGCTTTCTTT
TRBJ2-3,few,TRBV15,NA,CATSPRGGGISTDTQYF,TGTGCCACCAGCCCCCGTGGGGGGGGCATTAGCACAGATACGCAGTATTTT
TRBJ1-5,NA,TRBV6-1,NA,CASRPTGGDGQPQHF,TGTGCCAGCAGACCTACGGGGGGGGACGGTCAGCCCCAGCATTTT
TRBJ2-3,NA,TRBV20-1,NA,CSASGPGPRDTQYF,TGCAGTGCTAGCGGACCGGGACCACGAGATACGCAGTATTTT
TRBJ2-1,few,TRBV20-1,NA,CSELLYNEQFF,TGCAGTGAACTTCTCTACAATGAGCAGTTCTTC